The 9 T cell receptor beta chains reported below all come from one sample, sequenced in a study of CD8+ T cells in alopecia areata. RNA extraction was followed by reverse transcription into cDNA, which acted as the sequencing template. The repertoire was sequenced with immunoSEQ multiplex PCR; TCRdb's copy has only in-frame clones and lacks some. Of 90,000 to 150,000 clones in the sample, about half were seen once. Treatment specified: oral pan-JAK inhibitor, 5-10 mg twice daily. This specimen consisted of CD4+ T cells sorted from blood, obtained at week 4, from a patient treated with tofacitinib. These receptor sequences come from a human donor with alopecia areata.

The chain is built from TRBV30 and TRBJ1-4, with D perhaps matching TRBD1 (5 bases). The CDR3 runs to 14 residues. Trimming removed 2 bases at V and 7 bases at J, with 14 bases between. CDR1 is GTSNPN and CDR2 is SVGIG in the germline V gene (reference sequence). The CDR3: CAWSPGNGGEKLFF. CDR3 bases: TGTGCCTGGAGTCCGGGAAACGGGGGTGAAAAACTGTTTTTT. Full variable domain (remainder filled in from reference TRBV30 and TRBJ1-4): SQTIHQWPATLVQPVGSPLSLECTVEGTSNPNLYWYRQAAGRGLQLLFYSVGIGQISSEVPQNLSASRPQDRQFILSSKKLLLSDSGFYLCAWSPGNGGEKLFFGSGTQLSVL.

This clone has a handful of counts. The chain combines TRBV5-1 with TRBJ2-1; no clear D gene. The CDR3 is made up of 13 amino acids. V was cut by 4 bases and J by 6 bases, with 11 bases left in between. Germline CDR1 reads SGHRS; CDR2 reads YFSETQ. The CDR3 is CASSRTDRNEQFF. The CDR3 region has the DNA TGCGCCAGCAGCCGAACTGACCGCAATGAGCAGTTCTTC. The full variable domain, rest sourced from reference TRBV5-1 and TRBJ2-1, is KAGVTQTPRYLIKTRGQQVTLSCSPISGHRSVSWYQQTPGQGLQFLFEYFSETQRNKGNFPGRFSGRQFSNSRSEMNVSTLELGDSALYLCASSRTDRNEQFFGPGTRLTVL.

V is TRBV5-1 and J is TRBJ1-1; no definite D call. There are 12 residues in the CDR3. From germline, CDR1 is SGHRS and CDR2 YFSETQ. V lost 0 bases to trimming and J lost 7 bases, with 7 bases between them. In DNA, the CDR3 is TGCGCCAGCAGCTTGGACCTTAGTGAAGCTTTCTTT. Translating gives CASSLDLSEAFF.

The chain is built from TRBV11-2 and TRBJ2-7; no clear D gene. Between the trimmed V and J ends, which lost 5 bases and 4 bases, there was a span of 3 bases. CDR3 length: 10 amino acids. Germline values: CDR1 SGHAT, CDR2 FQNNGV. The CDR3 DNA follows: TGTGCCAGCAGCCATTACGAGCAGTACTTC. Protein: CASSHYEQYF.

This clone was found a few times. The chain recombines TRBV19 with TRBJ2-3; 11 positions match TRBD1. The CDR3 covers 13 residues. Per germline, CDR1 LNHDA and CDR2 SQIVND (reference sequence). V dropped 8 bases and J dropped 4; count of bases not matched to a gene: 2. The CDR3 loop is CASGGQGADTQYF. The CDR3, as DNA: TGTGCCAGTGGGGGACAGGGGGCAGATACGCAGTATTTT.

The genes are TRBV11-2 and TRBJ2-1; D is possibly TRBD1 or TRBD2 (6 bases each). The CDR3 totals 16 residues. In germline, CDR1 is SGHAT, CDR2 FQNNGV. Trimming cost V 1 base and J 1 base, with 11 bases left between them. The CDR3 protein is CASSLAKGGSYNEQFF. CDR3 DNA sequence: TGTGCCAGCAGCTTAGCGAAGGGGGGTTCCTACAATGAGCAGTTCTTC.

The CDR3: CSVTGRSSNTGELFF. CDR3 nucleotides: TGCAGCGTTACGGGTCGGTCCTCGAACACCGGGGAGCTGTTTTTT. V usage is TRBV29-1 and J usage is TRBJ2-2; D gene unclear. This CDR3 is 15 amino acids long. V lost 5 bases to trimming and J lost 0 bases, with 13 bases between them. Looked up from germline, CDR1 is SQVTM and CDR2 is ANQGSEA.

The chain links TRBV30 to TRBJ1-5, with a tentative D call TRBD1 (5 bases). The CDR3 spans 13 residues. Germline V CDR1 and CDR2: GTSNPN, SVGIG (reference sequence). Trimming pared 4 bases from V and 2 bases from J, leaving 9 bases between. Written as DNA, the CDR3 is TGTGCCTGGAAACGAGGGGGCAATCAGCCCCAGCATTTT. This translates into CAWKRGGNQPQHF.

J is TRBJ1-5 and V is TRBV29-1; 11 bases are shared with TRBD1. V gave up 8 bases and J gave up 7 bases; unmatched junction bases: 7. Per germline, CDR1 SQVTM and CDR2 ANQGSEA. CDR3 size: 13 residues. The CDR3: CSPLGQGVQPQHF. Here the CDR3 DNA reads TGCAGCCCTTTGGGACAGGGGGTCCAGCCCCAGCATTTT.